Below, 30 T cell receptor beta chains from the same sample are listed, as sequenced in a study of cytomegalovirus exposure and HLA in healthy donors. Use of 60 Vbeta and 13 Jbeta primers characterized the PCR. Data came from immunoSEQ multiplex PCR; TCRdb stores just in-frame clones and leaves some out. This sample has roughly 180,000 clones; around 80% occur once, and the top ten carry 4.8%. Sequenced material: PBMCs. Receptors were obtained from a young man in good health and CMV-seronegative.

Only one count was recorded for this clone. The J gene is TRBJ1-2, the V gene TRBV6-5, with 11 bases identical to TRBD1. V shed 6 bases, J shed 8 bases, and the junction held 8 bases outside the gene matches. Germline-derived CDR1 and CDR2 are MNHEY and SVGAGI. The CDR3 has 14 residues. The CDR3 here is CASRISGQGGGYTF. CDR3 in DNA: TGTGCCAGCAGGATCTCGGGACAGGGGGGCGGCTACACCTTC.

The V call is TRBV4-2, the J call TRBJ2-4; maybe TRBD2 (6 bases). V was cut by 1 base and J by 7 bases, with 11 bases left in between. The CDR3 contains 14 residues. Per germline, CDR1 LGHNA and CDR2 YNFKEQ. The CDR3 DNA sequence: TGTGCCAGCAGCCAAGTACCGGGAGATAACATTCAGTACTTC. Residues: CASSQVPGDNIQYF.

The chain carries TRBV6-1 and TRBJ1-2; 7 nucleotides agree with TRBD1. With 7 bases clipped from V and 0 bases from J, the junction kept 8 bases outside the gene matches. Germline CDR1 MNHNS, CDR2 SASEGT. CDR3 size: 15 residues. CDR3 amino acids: CASTETGTSNYGYTF. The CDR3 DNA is TGTGCCAGCACTGAGACAGGGACATCTAACTATGGCTACACCTTC.

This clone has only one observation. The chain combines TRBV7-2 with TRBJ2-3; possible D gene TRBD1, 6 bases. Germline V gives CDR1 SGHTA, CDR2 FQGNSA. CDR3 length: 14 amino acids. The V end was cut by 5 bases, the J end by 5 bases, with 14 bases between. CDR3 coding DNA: TGTGCCAGCAGCCTCCTCAGGGGTATAGATACGCAGTATTTT. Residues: CASSLLRGIDTQYF.

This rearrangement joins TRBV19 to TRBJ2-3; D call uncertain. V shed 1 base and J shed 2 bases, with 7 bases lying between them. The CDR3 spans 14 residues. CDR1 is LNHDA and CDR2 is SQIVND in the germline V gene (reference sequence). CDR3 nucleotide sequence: TGTGCCAGTAGTATAGTACAGAACACAGATACGCAGTATTTT. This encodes CASSIVQNTDTQYF.

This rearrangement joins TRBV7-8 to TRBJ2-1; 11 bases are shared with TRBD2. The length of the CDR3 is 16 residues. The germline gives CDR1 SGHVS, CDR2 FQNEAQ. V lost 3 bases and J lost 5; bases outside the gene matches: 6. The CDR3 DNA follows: TGTGCCAGCAGCTTGTCCGGGACTAGCGGAAACAATGAGCAGTTCTTC. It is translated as CASSLSGTSGNNEQFF.

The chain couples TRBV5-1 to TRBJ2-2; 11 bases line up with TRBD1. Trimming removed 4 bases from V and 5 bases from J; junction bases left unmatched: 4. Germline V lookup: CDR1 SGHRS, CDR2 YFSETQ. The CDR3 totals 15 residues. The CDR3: CASSTGTGGTGELFF. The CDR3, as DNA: TGCGCCAGCAGCACCGGGACAGGGGGAACCGGGGAGCTGTTTTTT.

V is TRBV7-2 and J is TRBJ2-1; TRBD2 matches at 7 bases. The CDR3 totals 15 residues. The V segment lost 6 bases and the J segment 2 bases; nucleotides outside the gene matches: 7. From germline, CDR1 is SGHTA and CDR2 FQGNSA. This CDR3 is CASRLLARPYNEQFF. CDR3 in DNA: TGTGCCAGCAGGCTACTAGCGAGACCCTACAATGAGCAGTTCTTC. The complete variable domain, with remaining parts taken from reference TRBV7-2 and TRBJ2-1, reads GAGVSQSPSNKVTEKGKDVELRCDPISGHTALYWYRQSLGQGLEFLIYFQGNSAPDKSGLPSDRFSAERTGGSVSTLTIQRTQQEDSAVYLCASRLLARPYNEQFFGPGTRLTVL.

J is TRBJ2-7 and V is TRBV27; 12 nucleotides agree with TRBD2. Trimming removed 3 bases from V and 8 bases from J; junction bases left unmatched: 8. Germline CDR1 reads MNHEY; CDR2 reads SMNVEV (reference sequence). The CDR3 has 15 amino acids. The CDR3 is CASSFGLAGGPKQYF. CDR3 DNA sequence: TGTGCCAGCAGTTTTGGGCTAGCGGGAGGGCCTAAGCAGTACTTC.

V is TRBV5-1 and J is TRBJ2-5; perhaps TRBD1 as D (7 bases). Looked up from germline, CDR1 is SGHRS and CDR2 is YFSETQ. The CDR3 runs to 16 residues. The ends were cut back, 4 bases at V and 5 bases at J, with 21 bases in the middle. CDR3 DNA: TGCGCCAGCAGCCCCGGCACAGGGGAGGATTGGGAGACCCAGTACTTC. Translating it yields CASSPGTGEDWETQYF.

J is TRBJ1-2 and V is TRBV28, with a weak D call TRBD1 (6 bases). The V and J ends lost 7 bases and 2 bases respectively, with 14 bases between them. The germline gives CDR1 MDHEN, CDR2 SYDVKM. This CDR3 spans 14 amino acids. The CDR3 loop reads CASNQDRLNYGYTF. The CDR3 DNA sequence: TGTGCCAGCAACCAAGACAGGTTGAACTATGGCTACACCTTC.

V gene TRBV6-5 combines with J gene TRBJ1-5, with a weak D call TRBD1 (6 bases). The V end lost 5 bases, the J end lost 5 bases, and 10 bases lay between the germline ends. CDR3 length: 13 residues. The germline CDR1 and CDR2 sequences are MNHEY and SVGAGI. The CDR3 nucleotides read TGTGCCAGCAGTGTACAGGGAGATCAGCCCCAGCATTTT. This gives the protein CASSVQGDQPQHF.

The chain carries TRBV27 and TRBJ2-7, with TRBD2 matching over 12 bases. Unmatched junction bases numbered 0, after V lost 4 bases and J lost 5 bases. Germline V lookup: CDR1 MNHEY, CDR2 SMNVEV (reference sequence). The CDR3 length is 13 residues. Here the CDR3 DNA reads TGTGCCAGCAGTTGGACTAGCGGGGACGAGCAGTACTTC. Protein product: CASSWTSGDEQYF.

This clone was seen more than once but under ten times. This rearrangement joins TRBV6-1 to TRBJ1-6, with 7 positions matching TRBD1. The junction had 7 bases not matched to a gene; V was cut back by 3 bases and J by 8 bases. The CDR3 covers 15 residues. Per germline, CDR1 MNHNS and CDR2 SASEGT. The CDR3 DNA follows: TGTGCCAGCAGTGAGTTACAGGGGCCCGATTCACCCCTCCACTTT. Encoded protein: CASSELQGPDSPLHF.

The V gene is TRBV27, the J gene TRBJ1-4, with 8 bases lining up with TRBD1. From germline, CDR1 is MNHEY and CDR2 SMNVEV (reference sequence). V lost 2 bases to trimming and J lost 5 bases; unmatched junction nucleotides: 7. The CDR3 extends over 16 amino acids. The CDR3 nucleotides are TGTGCCAGCAGTTTAACCGGGACAGGAGTAAATGAAAAACTGTTTTTT. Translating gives CASSLTGTGVNEKLFF.

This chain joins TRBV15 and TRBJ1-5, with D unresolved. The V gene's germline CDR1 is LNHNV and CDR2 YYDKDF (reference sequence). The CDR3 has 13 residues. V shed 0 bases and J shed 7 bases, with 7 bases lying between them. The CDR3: CATSRDEAQPQHF. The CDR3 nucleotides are TGTGCCACCAGCAGAGATGAGGCCCAGCCCCAGCATTTT.

The CDR3 DNA follows: TGTGCCAGCAGCTCCAAACACAACCAGGATACGCAGTATTTT. This sequence encodes CASSSKHNQDTQYF. The rearrangement joins TRBV5-4 to TRBJ2-3, with D hard to call. V was shortened by 3 bases and J by 6 bases, with 14 bases between the two germline ends. CDR3 length: 14 residues. Germline lookup yields CDR1 SGHNT and CDR2 YYREEE (reference sequence). The complete variable domain, with remaining parts taken from reference TRBV5-4 and TRBJ2-3, reads ETGVTQSPTHLIKTRGQQVTLRCSSQSGHNTVSWYQQALGQGPQFIFQYYREEENGRGNFPPRFSGLQFPNYSSELNVNALELDDSALYLCASSSKHNQDTQYFGPGTRLTVL.

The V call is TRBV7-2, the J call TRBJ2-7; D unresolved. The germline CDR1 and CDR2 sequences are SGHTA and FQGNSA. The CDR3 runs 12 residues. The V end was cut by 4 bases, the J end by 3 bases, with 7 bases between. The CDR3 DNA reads TGTGCCAGCAGCTGGCCCAGCTACGAGCAGTACTTC. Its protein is CASSWPSYEQYF. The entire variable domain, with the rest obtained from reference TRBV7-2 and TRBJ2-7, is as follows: GAGVSQSPSNKVTEKGKDVELRCDPISGHTALYWYRQSLGQGLEFLIYFQGNSAPDKSGLPSDRFSAERTGGSVSTLTIQRTQQEDSAVYLCASSWPSYEQYFGPGTRLTVT.

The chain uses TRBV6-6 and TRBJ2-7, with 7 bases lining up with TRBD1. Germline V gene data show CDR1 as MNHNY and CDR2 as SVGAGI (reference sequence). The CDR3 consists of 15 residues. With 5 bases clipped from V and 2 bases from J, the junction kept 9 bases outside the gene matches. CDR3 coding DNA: TGTGCCAGCAGTCGACGCTCGACAGGGACCTACGAGCAGTACTTC. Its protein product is CASSRRSTGTYEQYF.

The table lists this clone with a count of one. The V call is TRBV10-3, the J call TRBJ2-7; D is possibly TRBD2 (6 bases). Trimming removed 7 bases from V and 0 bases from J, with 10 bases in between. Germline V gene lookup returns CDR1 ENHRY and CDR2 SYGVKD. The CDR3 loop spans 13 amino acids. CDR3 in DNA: TGTGCCATCATAGACGGGAGCTCCTACGAGCAGTACTTC. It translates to CAIIDGSSYEQYF.

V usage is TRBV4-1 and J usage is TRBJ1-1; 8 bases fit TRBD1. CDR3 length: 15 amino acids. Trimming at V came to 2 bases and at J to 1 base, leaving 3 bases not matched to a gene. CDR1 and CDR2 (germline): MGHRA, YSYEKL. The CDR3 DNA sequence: TGCGCCAGCAGCCAAAGGACAGGGCCGAACACTGAAGCTTTCTTT. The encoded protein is CASSQRTGPNTEAFF.

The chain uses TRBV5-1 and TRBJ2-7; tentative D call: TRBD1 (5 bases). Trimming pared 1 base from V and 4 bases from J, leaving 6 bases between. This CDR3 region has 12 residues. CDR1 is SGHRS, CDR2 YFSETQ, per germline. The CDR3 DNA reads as TGCGCCAGCAGCTTGCAGGGTTACGAGCAGTACTTC. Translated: CASSLQGYEQYF.

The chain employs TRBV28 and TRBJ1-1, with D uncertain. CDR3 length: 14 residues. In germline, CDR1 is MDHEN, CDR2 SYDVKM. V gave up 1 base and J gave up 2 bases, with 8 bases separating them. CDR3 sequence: CASSLSGFNTEAFF. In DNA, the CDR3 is TGTGCCAGCAGTTTATCCGGTTTTAACACTGAAGCTTTCTTT.

The CDR3 loop is CASSVWAGETQYF. CDR3 DNA: TGTGCCAGCAGTGTTTGGGCAGGGGAGACCCAGTACTTC. V usage is TRBV2 and J usage is TRBJ2-5; maybe TRBD1 (5 bases). V was trimmed by 4 bases and J by 5 bases, leaving 11 bases between them. Per germline, CDR1 SNHLY and CDR2 FYNNEI. CDR3 length: 13 residues.

The CDR3 is CATSNLNSSSYEQYF. DNA for the CDR3: TGTGCCACCTCTAATCTAAATTCAAGCTCCTACGAGCAGTACTTC. V is TRBV19 and J is TRBJ2-7; D is ambiguous. V gave up 10 bases and J gave up 0 bases, with 19 bases separating them. Germline assignment: CDR1 LNHDA and CDR2 SQIVND (reference sequence). The CDR3 contains 15 residues.

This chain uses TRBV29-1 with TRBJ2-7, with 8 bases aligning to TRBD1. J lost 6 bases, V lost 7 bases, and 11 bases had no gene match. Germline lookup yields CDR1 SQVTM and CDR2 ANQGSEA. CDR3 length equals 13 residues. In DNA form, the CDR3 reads TGCAGCGCTTCTTGGACAGGGAGCGGCGAGCAGTACTTC. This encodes CSASWTGSGEQYF.

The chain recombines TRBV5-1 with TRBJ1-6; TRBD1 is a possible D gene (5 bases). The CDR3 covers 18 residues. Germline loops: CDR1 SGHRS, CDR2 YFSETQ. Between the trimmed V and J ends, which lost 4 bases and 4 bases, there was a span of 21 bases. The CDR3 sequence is CASSRGDGIGRYNSPLHF. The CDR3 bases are TGCGCCAGCAGCCGGGGGGACGGGATAGGACGGTATAATTCACCCCTCCACTTT.

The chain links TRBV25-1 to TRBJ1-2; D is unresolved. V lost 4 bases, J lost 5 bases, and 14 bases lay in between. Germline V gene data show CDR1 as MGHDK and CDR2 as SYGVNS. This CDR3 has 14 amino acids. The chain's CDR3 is CASSASRTGYGYTF. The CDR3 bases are TGTGCCAGCAGTGCCTCCAGAACGGGGTATGGCTACACCTTC.

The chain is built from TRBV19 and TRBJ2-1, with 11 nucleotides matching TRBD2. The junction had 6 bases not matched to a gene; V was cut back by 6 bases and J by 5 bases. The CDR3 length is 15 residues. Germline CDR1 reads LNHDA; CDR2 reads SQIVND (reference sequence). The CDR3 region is CASRLAGGSHNEQFF. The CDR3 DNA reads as TGTGCCAGTAGGCTAGCGGGAGGTTCCCACAATGAGCAGTTCTTC.

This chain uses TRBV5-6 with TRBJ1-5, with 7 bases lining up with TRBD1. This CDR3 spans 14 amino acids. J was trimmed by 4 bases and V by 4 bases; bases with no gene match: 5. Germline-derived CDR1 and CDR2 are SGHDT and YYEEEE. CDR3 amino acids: CASSTGQRNQPQHF. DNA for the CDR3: TGTGCCAGCAGCACGGGACAGCGAAATCAGCCCCAGCATTTT.